This T cell receptor beta chain originates from a study of blood T cell repertoires in COVID-19 (dated by TCRdb to the early 2020s). Study-wide context: Collaborator samples came from the United States, Italy and Spain and covered acute and convalescent phases of COVID-19. The material from the prospective study consisted of cDNA or gDNA derived from T cells, B-cell-depleted T cells, or PBMCs. The dataset comprised deeply sampled blood TCRbeta repertoires from subjects exposed to, actively infected with, or recovered from COVID-19. A freely available public database, intended as a resource for researchers studying the immune response to SARS-CoV-2, is where the repertoires were released. Samples were obtained from the ongoing ImmuneRACE study (first 160 participants) and from some 1,200 subjects provided by 6 global collaborators. Sample metadata almost always included a de-identified subject ID, COVID-19 status, age in years and sex. Where available, HLA class I and class II types were taken from metadata supplied by the sample provider and were not determined by assay-based typing. Overall study results and their limits: The quantity of clinical and demographic metadata differed by source and by participant and was supplied without curation.

TCRbeta CDR3 regions were amplified from genomic DNA by means of the immunoSEQ Assay, a bias-controlled multiplex PCR. The authors' pipeline ran thus. Nucleated cell counts per sample were estimated from amplification of reference gene primers within the assay. To quantify the absolute abundance of each unique TCRbeta CDR3 rearrangement, sequence reads were collapsed and filtered. For each sample, productive Simpson clonality was calculated by taking the square root of Simpson's diversity index across productive rearrangements. Held by TCRdb, this immuneACCESS table contains in-frame sequences only and omits some clones. Under half of the omission traces to an unresolved V gene where checked; the cause of the rest is unknown. The V and J calls and the clone size are those of that table, but D and trimming were determined from the DNA. Across this sample there are 220,000 or so clones, with about nine tenths seen only once. Jointly, the top ten make up just over 0.85% of the sample.

This clone showed up just a few times. Its antigen is unknown. No base quality values were provided; no much bigger clone lies one nucleotide off. Participants in the prospective study were enrolled through a virtual design, were aged roughly 18 to 90 years, and lived in approximately 25 United States geographic areas. To assign participants to cohorts, the prospective study relied on clinical history that participants themselves reported in a screening survey and a study questionnaire. Exposed participants had been in contact, within 2 weeks of entering the study, with a person who had a PCR-confirmed or clinician-diagnosed case of COVID-19. In the prospective study, whole blood, serum and a nasopharyngeal or oropharyngeal swab were collected from each participant by mobile phlebotomists. Prospective study participants could optionally give additional blood draws and questionnaires over an approximately 2-month period. Before DNA extraction, blood samples from the prospective study were shipped at room temperature or frozen.

Trimming at the junction amounts to 4 bases on V and 0 bases on J, and the germline ends lie 16 bases apart. Counted from cysteine to phenylalanine, this CDR3 has 17 amino acids. This entry keeps only the CDR3 DNA: 51 bases, framed from base 1. Based on the germline V gene, the CDR1 and CDR2 sequences are SNHLY and FYNNEI. This chain is built from TRBV2 and TRBJ1-3; the D gene cannot be named for sure. Material for sequencing was PBMCs or T cells enriched from blood (not recorded which). The receptor's source is a man over 45 who had been exposed to COVID-19. The DNA reads TGTGCCAGCAGTGGGACTGTTGGAAAGGTCTCTGGAAACACCATATATTTT. Its product reads: CASSGTVGKVSGNTIYF. Full variable domain (CDR3 extended with the reference TRBV2 and TRBJ1-3 proteins): EPEVTQTPSHQVTQMGQEVILRCVPISNHLYFYWYRQILGQKVEFLVSFYNNEISEKSEIFDDQFSVERPDGSNFTLKIRSTKLEDSAMYFCASSGTVGKVSGNTIYFGEGSWLTVV.